This entry concerns a single T cell receptor beta chain. Ten or more counts support this clonotype. Which antigen it targets is not known. The record has no base qualities; no much larger clone is one base away. PBMCs were isolated by Ficoll-Paque density gradient centrifugation. The entry originates in a study of T-cell memory formation after mild COVID-19 (dated by TCRdb to about 2021). About the investigation overall: TCR sequence clusters from the two donors were largely donor specific. The cohort was made up of two young adult volunteers, one female and one male, who were previously healthy. T-cell clones expanding and contracting after mild COVID-19 in a couple of donors were tracked by longitudinal TCRalpha and TCRbeta repertoire sequencing.

What the authors observed across the whole study: Contracting CD4+ clones were found mainly in CM and EM memory subsets, while CD8+ clones were enriched in EMRA. SARS-CoV-2 specificity was not confirmed for the second-wave clones peaking on day 37. Some responding clones were detected in pre-infection memory, suggesting pre-existing cross-reactive memory T cells joined the SARS-CoV-2 response. Only a couple of mild cases were covered by the study, and larger cohorts that include severe cases with pre-infection samples were considered necessary. From day 15 to 85, contracting clones showed balanced CD4/CD8 phenotypes, whereas a second wave of clones that expanded from day 15 to 37 leaned towards CD4+.

Instrument on record: Illumina NovaSeq 6000. cDNA libraries for TCRalpha and TCRbeta were prepared by 5'RACE using constant-segment primers, with sample barcodes and unique molecular identifiers added. RNA was extracted from every sample with Trizol reagent. Amplification of the libraries took two PCR steps, and the second step added a second sample barcode plus Illumina TruSeq adapters. The libraries were sequenced on an Illumina NovaSeq using 2 x 150 bp paired-end reads. The study's own analysis went as follows. Demultiplexing of reads and collapsing into UMI-guided consensus sequences were performed with migec v1.2.7. Using mixcr v2.1.11, UMI consensuses were aligned to TRA and TRB V and J templates and then assembled into clonotypes. A clonotype was counted as expanded or contracted only if both edgeR and NoisET called the change significant, with noise models trained on biological replicates. For edgeR calls, the thresholds were a false discovery rate-adjusted p below 0.01 and a log2 fold-change of 1. As an exploratory analysis of dynamics, max-normalized trajectories of the 1000 most abundant clonotypes were examined with PCA combined with hierarchical clustering. Separately sequenced CD4+ and CD8+ repertoires were used to assign the CD4 or CD8 phenotype of responding clones. TCRdb itself trimmed the public reads at Q25 with fastp, ran MiXCR and retained productive beta chains. Every CDR3 protein is listed once, alongside the most common genes and DNA of its rows. The V and J calls shown here were made by TCRdb, not taken from the authors' results. This sample is represented by 140,000 to 150,000 distinct CDR3 sequences; 15% to 20% of them were singletons. The ten biggest clones cover around 2.4% of the sample.

Based on the germline V gene, the CDR1 and CDR2 sequences are MNHEY and SVGAGI. Counted from cysteine to phenylalanine, this CDR3 has 12 amino acids. Only the CDR3 region is kept as DNA, spanning 36 bases read in frame from base 1. The trim is 2 bases for V and 3 bases for J, with a gap of 5 bases between the germline ends. The chain uses TRBV6-5 and TRBJ2-7; no D gene is confidently identified. This receptor was obtained from an adult woman who had mild COVID-19 (a few samples of this study predate the infection). The sample titles of this study are shuffled in the database, so cell type and time point are left out; the donor was told from shared clones. Sequencing was carried out using PBMCs or a T cell subset sorted from them (not recorded which). The CDR3 protein: CASSYDGYEQYF. The DNA reads as follows: TGTGCCAGCAGTTACGACGGCTACGAGCAGTACTTC.